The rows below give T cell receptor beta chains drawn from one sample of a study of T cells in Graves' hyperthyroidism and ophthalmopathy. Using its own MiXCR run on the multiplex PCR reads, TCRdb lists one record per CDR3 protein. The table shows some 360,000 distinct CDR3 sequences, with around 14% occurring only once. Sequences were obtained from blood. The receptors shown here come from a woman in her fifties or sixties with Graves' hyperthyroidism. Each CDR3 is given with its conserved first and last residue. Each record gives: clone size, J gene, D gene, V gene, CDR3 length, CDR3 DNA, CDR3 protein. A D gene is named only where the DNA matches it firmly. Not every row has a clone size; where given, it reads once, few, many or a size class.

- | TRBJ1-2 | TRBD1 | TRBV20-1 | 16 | TGCAGTGCTAGAGGGGCAGGGGGCAGCGGTAACTATGGCTACACCTTC | CSARGAGGSGNYGYTF
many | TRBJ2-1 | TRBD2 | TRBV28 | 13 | TGTGCCAGCAGGACGGGCAGCGGGAGGAAGCAGTTCTTC | CASRTGSGRKQFF
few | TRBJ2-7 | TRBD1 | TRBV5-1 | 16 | TGCGCCAGCAGCTTGACTACAGGGGCCAGCTCCTACGAGCAGTACTTC | CASSLTTGASSYEQYF
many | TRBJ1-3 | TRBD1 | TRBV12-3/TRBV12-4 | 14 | TGTGCCAGCAGCCGGACAGGGGGCGGCAACACCATATATTTT | CASSRTGGGNTIYF
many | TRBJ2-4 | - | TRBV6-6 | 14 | TGTGCCAGCAGTTACGGGCAGCCCAAAAACATTCAGTACTTC | CASSYGQPKNIQYF
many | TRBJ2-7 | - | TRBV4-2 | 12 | TGTGCCAGCAGCCAACCAGGTGGAGAGCAGTACTTC | CASSQPGGEQYF
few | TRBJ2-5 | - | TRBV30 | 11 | TGTGCCTGTGGTGGGCGGGAGACCCAGTACTTC | CACGGRETQYF
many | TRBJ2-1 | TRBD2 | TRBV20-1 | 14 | TGCAGTGCTAGTCGGGCGGGAGTGAATAATGAGCAGTTCTTC | CSASRAGVNNEQFF
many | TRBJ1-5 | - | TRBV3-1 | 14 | TGTGCCAGCAGCCAAGGCACCCTCCTACAGCCCCAGCATTTT | CASSQGTLLQPQHF
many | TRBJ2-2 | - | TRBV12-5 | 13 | TGTGCTAGTGGTCCCTCATGGGTAGGGGAGCTGTTTTTT | CASGPSWVGELFF
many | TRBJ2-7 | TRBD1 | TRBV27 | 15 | TGTGCCAGCAGTTCCACGGGGACAGGGCCCTACGAGCAGTACTTC | CASSSTGTGPYEQYF
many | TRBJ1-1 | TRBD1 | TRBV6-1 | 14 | TGTGCCAGCAGTGCGACCAGGGGGAGCACTGAAGCTTTCTTT | CASSATRGSTEAFF
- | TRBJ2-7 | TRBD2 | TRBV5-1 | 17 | TGCGCCAGCAGCTTGGACCTAGCGGGAGGTCCATCCTACGAGCAGTACTTC | CASSLDLAGGPSYEQYF
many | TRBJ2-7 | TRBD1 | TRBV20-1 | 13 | TGCAGTGGCAGACAGGGGCATTCCTACGAGCAGTACTTC | CSGRQGHSYEQYF
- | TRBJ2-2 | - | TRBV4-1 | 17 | TGCGCCAGCAGACGAGAGGCGACAGGTTCGAACACCGGGGAGCTGTTTTTT | CASRREATGSNTGELFF
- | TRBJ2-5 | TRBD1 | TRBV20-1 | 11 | TGCAGTGCTAGCACAGGGGTCCCCCAGTACTTC | CSASTGVPQYF
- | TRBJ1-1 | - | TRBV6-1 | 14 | TGTGCCAGCAGGCTCGTTGGGGGGTGGACTGAAGCTTTCTTT | CASRLVGGWTEAFF
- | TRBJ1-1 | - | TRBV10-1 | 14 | TGCGCCAGCAGTGAGTCGGGGGGGACTTCTGAAGCTTTCTTT | CASSESGGTSEAFF
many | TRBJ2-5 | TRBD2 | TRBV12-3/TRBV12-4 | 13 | TGTGCCAGCCTAGCGGGAGTCCGGGAGACCCAGTACTTC | CASLAGVRETQYF
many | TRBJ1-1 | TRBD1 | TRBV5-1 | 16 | TGTGCCAGCTCACCCGTCCCGGGACAGGGGTGGACTGAAGCTTTCTTT | CASSPVPGQGWTEAFF
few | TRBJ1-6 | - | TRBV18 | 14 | TGTGCCAGCTCCCACGACAGTTATAATTCACCCCTCCACTTT | CASSHDSYNSPLHF
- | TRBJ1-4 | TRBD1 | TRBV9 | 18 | TGTGCCAGCAGCCCGGGGACAGGGAGTGGGGCAACTAATGAAAAACTGTTTTTT | CASSPGTGSGATNEKLFF
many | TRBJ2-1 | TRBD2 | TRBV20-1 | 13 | TGCAGTGCCCGGACTAGCAGCGGAAATGAGCAGTTCTTC | CSARTSSGNEQFF